The source of this T cell receptor beta chain is a study of blood T cells in healthy people across ages. Turning to the study itself: Capture via template switching afforded approximately one barcoded beta molecule per two T cells. Study results and limitations: Measured against age, TCR beta diversity per million T cells decreased in a roughly linear manner.

Note on this clonotype: Its antigen is currently unknown.

The CDR3 runs 17 residues. V shed 0 bases and J shed 0 bases, with 9 bases lying between them. Together with a sample-barcoded 5' primer, a J-beta primer mix was included in a second PCR lasting about 6 to 11 cycles. TCRdb re-analysed the 5' RACE reads in MiXCR, keeping a single row per CDR3 protein. The sample lists roughly 2 million distinct CDR3 sequences, around 50% occurring once. Per sample, a minimum of 6 million PBMCs were isolated. This clonotype originated in a woman aged 40 to 50 in good health. Specimen: blood. The V and J genes are TRBV6-7 and TRBJ2-6; D gene ambiguous. TRBV6-7 is noted as an ORF with a role that remains uncertain. The CDR3 here is CASSYSQAASGANVLTF. DNA of the CDR3: TGTGCCAGCAGTTACTCCCAGGCCGCCTCTGGGGCCAACGTCCTGACTTTC.